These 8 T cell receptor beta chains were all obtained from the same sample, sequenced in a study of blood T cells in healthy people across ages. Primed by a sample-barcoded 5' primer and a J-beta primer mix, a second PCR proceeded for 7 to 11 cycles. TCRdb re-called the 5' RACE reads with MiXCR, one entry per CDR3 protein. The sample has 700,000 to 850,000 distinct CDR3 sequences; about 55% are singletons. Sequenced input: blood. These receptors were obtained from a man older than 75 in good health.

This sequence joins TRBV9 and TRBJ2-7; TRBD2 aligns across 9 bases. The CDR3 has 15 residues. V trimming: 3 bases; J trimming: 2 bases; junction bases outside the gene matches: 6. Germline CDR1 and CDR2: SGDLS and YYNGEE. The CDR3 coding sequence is TGTGCCAGCAGCGGCGGACTAGCGAAGACCTACGAGCAGTACTTC. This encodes CASSGGLAKTYEQYF.

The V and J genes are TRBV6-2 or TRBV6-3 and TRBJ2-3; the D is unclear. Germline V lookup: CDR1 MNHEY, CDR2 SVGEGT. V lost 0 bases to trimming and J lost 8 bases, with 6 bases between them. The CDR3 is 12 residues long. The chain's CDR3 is CASSYSYGTQYF. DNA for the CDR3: TGTGCCAGCAGTTACTCGTATGGTACGCAGTATTTT.

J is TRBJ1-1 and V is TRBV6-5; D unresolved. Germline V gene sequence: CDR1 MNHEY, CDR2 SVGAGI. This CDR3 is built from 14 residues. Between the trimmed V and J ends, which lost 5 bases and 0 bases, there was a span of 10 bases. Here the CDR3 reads CASSVTVLNTEAFF. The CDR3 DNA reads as TGTGCCAGCAGTGTCACAGTGCTGAACACTGAAGCTTTCTTT.

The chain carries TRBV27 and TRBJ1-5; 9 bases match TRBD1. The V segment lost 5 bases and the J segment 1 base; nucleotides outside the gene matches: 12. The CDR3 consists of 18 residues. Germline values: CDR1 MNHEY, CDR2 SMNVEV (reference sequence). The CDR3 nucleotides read TGTGCCAGCAGTCCTGGTCCCGGGACAGGGTCGAGCAATCAGCCCCAGCATTTT. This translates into CASSPGPGTGSSNQPQHF.

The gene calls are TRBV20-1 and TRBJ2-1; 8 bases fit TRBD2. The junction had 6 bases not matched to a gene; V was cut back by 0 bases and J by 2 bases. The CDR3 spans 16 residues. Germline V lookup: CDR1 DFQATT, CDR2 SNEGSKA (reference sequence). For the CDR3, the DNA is TGCAGTGCTAGAGACTACTTAGCGGGACCCTACAATGAGCAGTTCTTC. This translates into CSARDYLAGPYNEQFF.

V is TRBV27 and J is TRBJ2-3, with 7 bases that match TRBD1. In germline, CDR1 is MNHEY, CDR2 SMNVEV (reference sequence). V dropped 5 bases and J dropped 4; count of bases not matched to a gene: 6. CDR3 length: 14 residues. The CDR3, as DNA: TGTGCCAGCAGTACACGGACAGGAGCAGATACGCAGTATTTT. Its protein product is CASSTRTGADTQYF.

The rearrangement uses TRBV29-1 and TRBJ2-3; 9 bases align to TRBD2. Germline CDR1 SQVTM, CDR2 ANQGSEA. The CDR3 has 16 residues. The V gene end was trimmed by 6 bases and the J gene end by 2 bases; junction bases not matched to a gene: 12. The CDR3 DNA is TGCAGCGTGGCGGGGGGGACTAGCTCTTCCACAGATACGCAGTATTTT. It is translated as CSVAGGTSSSTDTQYF.

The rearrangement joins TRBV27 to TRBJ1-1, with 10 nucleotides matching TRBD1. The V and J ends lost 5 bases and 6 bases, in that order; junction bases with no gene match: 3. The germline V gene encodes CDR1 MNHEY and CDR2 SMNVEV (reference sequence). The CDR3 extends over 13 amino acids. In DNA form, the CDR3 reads TGTGCCAGCAGTCGCGGACAGGGGGCTGAAGCTTTCTTT. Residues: CASSRGQGAEAFF.